Listed here are 25 T cell receptor beta chains from one sample, sequenced in a study of T cell responses to AZD1222 COVID-19 vaccine. TCRdb keeps only in-frame clones here, not all; method: immunoSEQ multiplex PCR. The top ten clones hold approximately 7.1% of a sample with some 110,000 clones, roughly 91% of them seen once. The sample was peripheral blood, taken 28 days after the second AZD1222 dose. Receptors originate from an adult who received the AZD1222 COVID-19 vaccine.

CDR3 region: CASSTGLRNTGELFF. The CDR3, as DNA: TGCGCCAGCAGCACCGGACTAAGAAACACCGGGGAGCTGTTTTTT. The chain employs TRBV5-1 and TRBJ2-2, with a possible D match to TRBD2 (6 bases). The V end was cut by 4 bases, the J end by 2 bases, with 12 bases between. There are 15 residues in the CDR3. The germline CDR1 and CDR2 sequences are SGHRS and YFSETQ.

V and J are TRBV6-5 and TRBJ1-6; the match to TRBD1 covers 9 bases. This CDR3 comprises 15 residues. The V gene end was trimmed by 4 bases and the J gene end by 6 bases; junction bases not matched to a gene: 4. CDR1 is MNHEY, CDR2 SVGAGI, per germline. The CDR3 sequence: CASSSDRGSNSPLHF. The CDR3 DNA is TGTGCCAGCAGTTCTGACAGGGGGTCTAATTCACCCCTCCACTTT.

The chain has TRBV28 and TRBJ2-7; weak D call: TRBD1 (6 bases). Trimming took 6 bases from V and 2 from J, leaving 14 bases between them. The CDR3 has 14 residues. From germline, CDR1 is MDHEN and CDR2 SYDVKM. In nucleotides, the CDR3 is TGTGCCAGCAGCCACGACAGGCGGGCCTACGAGCAGTACTTC. Protein sequence: CASSHDRRAYEQYF.

The rearrangement links TRBV7-6 to TRBJ2-7, with no clear D. The germline gives CDR1 SGHVS, CDR2 FNYEAQ. The CDR3 runs 17 residues. V lost 1 base to trimming and J lost 0 bases, with 16 bases between them. CDR3 DNA: TGTGCCAGCAGCTTAGTGTCAGGCAAAATAGGCTCCTACGAGCAGTACTTC. Translated: CASSLVSGKIGSYEQYF.

This clone was observed a single time. This chain uses TRBV3-1 (or the pseudogene TRBV3-2) with TRBJ2-7; 7 nucleotides match TRBD2. Trimming removed 1 base from V and 2 bases from J; junction bases left unmatched: 5. Looked up from germline, CDR1 is LGHDT and CDR2 is YNNKEL (reference sequence). There are 15 residues in the CDR3. In DNA, the CDR3 is TGTGCCAGCAGCCAAGGTTTTAGCGGGCCCTACGAGCAGTACTTC. It yields the protein CASSQGFSGPYEQYF.

The chain couples TRBV9 to TRBJ2-7; D remains unclear. Trimming took off 0 bases at V and 5 bases at J, with 12 bases between the two ends. Germline assignment: CDR1 SGDLS and CDR2 YYNGEE. This CDR3 is 14 amino acids long. The CDR3 sequence: CASSVAWTANEQYF. CDR3 nucleotides: TGTGCCAGCAGCGTAGCTTGGACGGCTAACGAGCAGTACTTC.

This clone appeared once. The V gene is TRBV7-8, the J gene TRBJ2-3; D may be TRBD1 or TRBD2 (5 bases each). The CDR3 contains 16 residues. CDR1 is SGHVS and CDR2 is FQNEAQ in the germline V gene. Trimming removed 5 bases at V and 4 bases at J, with 19 bases between. DNA for the CDR3: TGTGCCAGCAGCCAAACTGGGGCGGGCAGCCCAGATACGCAGTATTTT. It specifies CASSQTGAGSPDTQYF.

This CDR3 reads CASCLNSGPPYNEQFF. The CDR3 DNA is TGCGCCAGCTGCCTGAATAGCGGACCCCCCTACAATGAGCAGTTCTTC. This chain uses TRBV10-2 with TRBJ2-1; a weak D match, TRBD2 (6 bases). Germline CDR1 is WSHSY and CDR2 is SAAADI. CDR3 length equals 16 residues. V lost 8 bases to trimming and J lost 2 bases, with 19 bases between them.

Note on this clone: Sequence at one end of the junction differs from germline and may be a read error. This chain joins TRBV19 and TRBJ2-7, with a possible D match to TRBD2 (5 bases). This CDR3 contains 14 residues. Germline V gene data show CDR1 as LNHDA and CDR2 as SQIVND (reference sequence). The CDR3 nucleotides read TGTGCCAGTAGTATCGCTAGCACAGAGGGAGTCTCCAACTTC. It yields the protein CASSIASTEGVSNF.

This clone was seen more than once but under ten times. This chain connects TRBV7-2 to TRBJ2-7; 10 bases align to TRBD2. CDR3 size: 15 residues. Germline assignment: CDR1 SGHTA and CDR2 FQGNSA. The V gene end was trimmed by 5 bases and the J gene end by 5 bases; junction bases not matched to a gene: 9. The CDR3 loop reads CASSLGFSGRNEQYF. DNA of the CDR3: TGTGCCAGCAGCCTCGGGTTTAGCGGGAGGAACGAGCAGTACTTC.

CDR3 sequence (DNA): TGTGCCAGCAGCTCTAGCGGGGGCCTCACAGATACGCAGTATTTT. This codes for CASSSSGGLTDTQYF. V usage is TRBV7-3 and J usage is TRBJ2-3, with 10 bases that match TRBD2. This CDR3 is 15 amino acids long. Germline values: CDR1 SGHTA, CDR2 FQGTGA. V dropped 4 bases and J dropped 2; count of bases not matched to a gene: 3.

There are a few counts of this clone. The J gene is TRBJ1-2, the V gene TRBV10-3; 10 bases fit TRBD1. This CDR3 has 16 amino acids. Germline-derived CDR1 and CDR2 are ENHRY and SYGVKD. The ends lost 8 bases at V and 4 bases at J; junction bases unmatched: 13. The CDR3, as DNA: TGTGCCATCGGAGACAGGACAGGGGGATCCCGCTATGGCTACACCTTC. Protein product: CAIGDRTGGSRYGYTF.

J is TRBJ2-4 and V is TRBV5-1; the match to TRBD1 covers 7 bases. Unmatched junction bases numbered 7, after V lost 4 bases and J lost 3 bases. The CDR3 contains 15 residues. Germline V CDR1 and CDR2: SGHRS, YFSETQ. The chain's CDR3 is CASSGGQPDKNIQYF. DNA for the CDR3: TGCGCCAGCAGCGGGGGACAGCCGGACAAAAACATTCAGTACTTC.

This rearrangement joins TRBV6-5 to TRBJ2-7; 9 nucleotides align to TRBD2. Germline V gives CDR1 MNHEY, CDR2 SVGAGI. The junction had 1 base not matched to a gene; V was cut back by 0 bases and J by 4 bases. This CDR3 is built from 14 residues. In DNA form, the CDR3 reads TGTGCCAGCAGTTACTCAGCGGGGGGATACGAGCAGTACTTC. Protein sequence: CASSYSAGGYEQYF.

This CDR3 is CASSYSPGSGQETQYF. CDR3 coding DNA: TGTGCCAGCAGTTACAGCCCAGGGAGCGGACAAGAGACCCAGTACTTC. V usage is TRBV6-2 or TRBV6-3 and J usage is TRBJ2-5, with D perhaps matching TRBD1 or TRBD2 (5 bases each). V was shortened by 2 bases and J by 2 bases, with 15 bases between the two germline ends. The CDR3 consists of 16 residues. Germline V lookup: CDR1 MNHEY, CDR2 SVGEGT.

This clone occurred once. This chain joins TRBV7-2 and TRBJ1-4; D perhaps matches TRBD1 (6 bases). The V end lost 0 bases, the J end lost 2 bases, and 7 bases lay between the germline ends. The CDR3 consists of 15 residues. Germline V gene sequence: CDR1 SGHTA, CDR2 FQGNSA. CDR3 amino acids: CASSLAGGTNEKLFF. DNA of the CDR3: TGTGCCAGCAGCTTAGCAGGGGGGACTAATGAAAAACTGTTTTTT.

The chain uses TRBV10-3 and TRBJ1-1, with 7 positions matching TRBD1. The V and J ends lost 4 bases and 2 bases, in that order; junction bases with no gene match: 4. This CDR3 comprises 14 residues. Germline V gene lookup returns CDR1 ENHRY and CDR2 SYGVKD. CDR3: CAISARDSNTEAFF. CDR3 DNA: TGTGCCATCAGTGCCCGGGACAGCAACACTGAAGCTTTCTTT.

The chain is built from TRBV3-1 (or the pseudogene TRBV3-2) and TRBJ1-4, with D perhaps matching TRBD1 (5 bases). CDR3 length equals 14 residues. Germline CDR1 LGHDT, CDR2 YNNKEL (reference sequence). V was clipped by 2 bases and J by 7 bases, with 11 bases between them. The CDR3 DNA follows: TGTGCCAGCAGCCAAATGGGGGGAGGTGAAAAACTGTTTTTT. Protein sequence: CASSQMGGGEKLFF.

The V gene is TRBV6-6, the J gene TRBJ1-4; the match to TRBD1 covers 10 bases. This CDR3 region has 14 residues. With 5 bases clipped from V and 8 bases from J, the junction kept 5 bases outside the gene matches. Germline V gives CDR1 MNHNY, CDR2 SVGAGI (reference sequence). The CDR3 nucleotides read TGTGCCAGCAGTACTCCGGGACAGGGGGAAAAACTGTTTTTT. Protein: CASSTPGQGEKLFF.

This chain connects TRBV7-2 to TRBJ2-7; D is possibly TRBD2 (5 bases). Germline assignment: CDR1 SGHTA and CDR2 FQGNSA. The CDR3 has 15 amino acids. Between the trimmed V and J ends, which lost 5 bases and 6 bases, there was a span of 20 bases. The CDR3 reads CASSDGLDFLAEQYF. In DNA form, the CDR3 reads TGTGCCAGCAGCGACGGATTGGACTTTTTAGCCGAGCAGTACTTC.

This clone was detected once. The rearrangement links TRBV10-2 to TRBJ2-2; D ambiguous. V lost 6 bases and J lost 5, with 10 bases in between. Germline values: CDR1 WSHSY, CDR2 SAAADI. The CDR3 runs 13 residues. The CDR3 loop reads CASRKGVTGELFF. DNA for the CDR3: TGCGCCAGCAGAAAGGGTGTGACCGGGGAGCTGTTTTTT.

The CDR3 loop is CASSSPGLAGSYEQYF. For the CDR3, the DNA is TGTGCCAGCAGCTCTCCGGGACTAGCGGGAAGTTACGAGCAGTACTTC. The chain combines TRBV7-2 with TRBJ2-7, with 13 nucleotides matching TRBD2. In germline, CDR1 is SGHTA, CDR2 FQGNSA. The V segment lost 4 bases and the J segment 4 bases; nucleotides outside the gene matches: 7. The CDR3 has 16 amino acids. The full variable domain, completed using reference TRBV7-2 and TRBJ2-7, is GAGVSQSPSNKVTEKGKDVELRCDPISGHTALYWYRQSLGQGLEFLIYFQGNSAPDKSGLPSDRFSAERTGGSVSTLTIQRTQQEDSAVYLCASSSPGLAGSYEQYFGPGTRLTVT.

The chain uses TRBV4-3 and TRBJ1-1, with D possibly being TRBD1 (5 bases). Trimming took off 2 bases at V and 0 bases at J, with 7 bases between the two ends. This CDR3 contains 14 residues. In germline, CDR1 is LGHNA, CDR2 YSLEER. The CDR3 region has the DNA TGCGCCAGCAGCCAAAGGGGCCTGAACACTGAAGCTTTCTTT. It is translated as CASSQRGLNTEAFF.

The CDR3 sequence is CASRTDRATGAFF. The DNA for the CDR3 is TGTGCCAGCAGAACTGACAGGGCCACCGGGGCTTTCTTT. The V and J genes are TRBV5-4 and TRBJ1-1; 7 bases are a match to TRBD1. The CDR3 runs to 13 residues. Per the germline V gene, CDR1 is SGHNT and CDR2 is YYREEE (reference sequence). J lost 11 bases, V lost 5 bases, and 12 bases had no gene match.

The genes are TRBV6-5 and TRBJ2-7; tentatively, D is TRBD1 (5 bases). The germline V gene encodes CDR1 MNHEY and CDR2 SVGAGI. V was shortened by 5 bases and J by 3 bases, with 5 bases between the two germline ends. The CDR3 spans 11 residues. The CDR3, as DNA: TGTGCCAGCAGTACAGGCTACGAGCAGTACTTC. Translating gives CASSTGYEQYF.